The rows below give T cell receptor beta chains drawn from one sample of a study of post-analysis software for immune sequencing data. TCRdb re-called the PCR reads with MiXCR, one entry per CDR3 protein. The top ten hold about 12% of the sample, which has 450,000 or so distinct CDR3 sequences, approximately 45% seen once. The sequenced sample was blood. Receptors originate from a girl aged 10 to 17 with multiple sclerosis. Each CDR3 is given with its conserved first and last residue. D genes are given only for firm matches. The listing skips clone size in some rows; elsewhere it reads once, few, many or a size class.

few	NA	TRBJ2-3	TRBV5-1	TGCGCCAGCAGCTTGGAGGGGACCTACGACACGGATACGCAGTATTTT	CASSLEGTYDTDTQYF
NA	NA	TRBJ1-6	TRBV12-3/TRBV12-4	TGTGCCAGCAGTTTAACGGATTCACCCCTCCACTTT	CASSLTDSPLHF
NA	NA	TRBJ2-1	TRBV15	TGTGCCACCAGCGGGAGCGACCCAGACCATGAGCAGTTCTTC	CATSGSDPDHEQFF
NA	NA	TRBJ2-3	TRBV4-1	TGCGCCAGCAGCCCAGCTAGGGCTAGCACAGATACGCAGTATTTT	CASSPARASTDTQYF
NA	NA	TRBJ1-3	TRBV7-2	TGTGCCAGCAGCTTAGAGGCTGGCTCTGGAAACACCATATATTTT	CASSLEAGSGNTIYF
NA	NA	TRBJ2-5	TRBV30	TGTGCCTGGAGTGTACGGAACCAAGAGACCCAGTACTTC	CAWSVRNQETQYF
many	TRBD1	TRBJ2-5	TRBV6-5	TGTGCCAGCAGTCCCGCCTCCCGGGACAGCCAGTACTTC	CASSPASRDSQYF
NA	TRBD2	TRBJ2-3	TRBV20-1	TGCAGTGCTGAGGGCGGGAGAAGAACAGATACGCAGTATTTT	CSAEGGRRTDTQYF
NA	NA	TRBJ2-7	TRBV5-1	TGCGCCAGCAGACGGGGGATCCACGAGCAGTACTTC	CASRRGIHEQYF
NA	TRBD2	TRBJ2-4	TRBV12-3/TRBV12-4	TGTGCCAGCAGCCCAGTAGCGGGTATAGCCAAAAACATTCAGTACTTC	CASSPVAGIAKNIQYF
NA	NA	TRBJ2-1	TRBV20-1	TGCAGTGCGCAGGACCAGGGGAACGAGGACAATGAGCAGTTCTTC	CSAQDQGNEDNEQFF
NA	NA	TRBJ2-1	TRBV9	TGTGCCAGCAGCGGCGGGGACAGCTTCTCCTACAATGAGCAGTTCTTC	CASSGGDSFSYNEQFF
NA	NA	TRBJ2-6	TRBV6-5	TGTGCCAGCAGTTACTCGGCTCAGGCGGCTGGGGCCAACGTCCTGACTTTC	CASSYSAQAAGANVLTF
few	TRBD1	TRBJ2-1	TRBV20-1	TGCAGTGTCAGATGGGGACAGAACTACAATGAGCAGTTCTTC	CSVRWGQNYNEQFF
NA	NA	TRBJ2-3	TRBV2	TGTGCCAGCAGCTCGATCCGAGGAGGCACAGATACGCAGTATTTT	CASSSIRGGTDTQYF
many	NA	TRBJ2-6	TRBV18	TGTGCCAGCTCAGATAACTCTGGGGCCAACGTCCTGACTTTC	CASSDNSGANVLTF
NA	TRBD2	TRBJ2-1	TRBV5-1	TGCGCCAGCAGCTTTATTCCAGCGGGAGAAGGTAATGAGCAGTTCTTC	CASSFIPAGEGNEQFF
NA	TRBD1	TRBJ1-1	TRBV5-1	TGCGCCAGCAGCCTTTTTCAGGGGGACGGCACTGAAGCTTTCTTT	CASSLFQGDGTEAFF
NA	TRBD2	TRBJ2-1	TRBV19	TGTGCCACGGGGGGGTACAATGAGCAGTTCTTC	CATGGYNEQFF
NA	NA	TRBJ2-5	TRBV20-1	TGCAGTGCTAGAGATCAGGCAGGGGAGGAGACCCAGTACTTC	CSARDQAGEETQYF
few	NA	TRBJ2-7	TRBV7-6	TGTGCCAGCAGCTTGGAAGACAATGGGCCCCACGAGCAGTACTTC	CASSLEDNGPHEQYF
NA	NA	TRBJ2-4	TRBV4-3	TGCGCCAGCAGCCAAGTAGGCAGCTCCTACAAGCAGTACTTC	CASSQVGSSYKQYF
NA	TRBD2	TRBJ2-1	TRBV4-2	TGTGCCAGCAGCCAAGATCCAGCGGGAGGGTGCAATGAGCAGTTCTTC	CASSQDPAGGCNEQFF